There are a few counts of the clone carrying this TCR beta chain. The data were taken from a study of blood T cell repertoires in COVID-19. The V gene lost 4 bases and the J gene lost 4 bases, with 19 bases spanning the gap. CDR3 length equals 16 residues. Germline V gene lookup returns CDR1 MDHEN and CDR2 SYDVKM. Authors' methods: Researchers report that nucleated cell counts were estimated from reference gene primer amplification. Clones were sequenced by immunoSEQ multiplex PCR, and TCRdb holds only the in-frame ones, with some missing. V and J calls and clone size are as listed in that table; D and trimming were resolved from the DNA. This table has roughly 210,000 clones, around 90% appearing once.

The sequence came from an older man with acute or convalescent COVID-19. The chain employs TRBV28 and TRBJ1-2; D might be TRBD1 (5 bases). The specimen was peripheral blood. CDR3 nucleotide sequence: TGTGCCAGCAGTTCCTATCAGGGTGAGACACTCTATGGCTACACCTTC. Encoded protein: CASSSYQGETLYGYTF.